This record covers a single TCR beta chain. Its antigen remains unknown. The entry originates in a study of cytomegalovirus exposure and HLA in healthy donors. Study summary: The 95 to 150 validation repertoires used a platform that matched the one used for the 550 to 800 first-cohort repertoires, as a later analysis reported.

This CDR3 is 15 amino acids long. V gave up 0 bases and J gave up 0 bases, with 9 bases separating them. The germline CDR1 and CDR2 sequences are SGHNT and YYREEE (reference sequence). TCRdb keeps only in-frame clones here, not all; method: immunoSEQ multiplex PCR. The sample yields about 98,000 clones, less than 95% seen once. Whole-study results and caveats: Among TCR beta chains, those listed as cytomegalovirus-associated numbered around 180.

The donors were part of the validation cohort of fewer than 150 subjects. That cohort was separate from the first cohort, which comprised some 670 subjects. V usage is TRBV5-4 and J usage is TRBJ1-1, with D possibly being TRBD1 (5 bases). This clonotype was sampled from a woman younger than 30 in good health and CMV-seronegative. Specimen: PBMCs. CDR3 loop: CASSLGGLLNTEAFF. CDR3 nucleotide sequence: TGTGCCAGCAGCTTGGGGGGACTCTTGAACACTGAAGCTTTCTTT.